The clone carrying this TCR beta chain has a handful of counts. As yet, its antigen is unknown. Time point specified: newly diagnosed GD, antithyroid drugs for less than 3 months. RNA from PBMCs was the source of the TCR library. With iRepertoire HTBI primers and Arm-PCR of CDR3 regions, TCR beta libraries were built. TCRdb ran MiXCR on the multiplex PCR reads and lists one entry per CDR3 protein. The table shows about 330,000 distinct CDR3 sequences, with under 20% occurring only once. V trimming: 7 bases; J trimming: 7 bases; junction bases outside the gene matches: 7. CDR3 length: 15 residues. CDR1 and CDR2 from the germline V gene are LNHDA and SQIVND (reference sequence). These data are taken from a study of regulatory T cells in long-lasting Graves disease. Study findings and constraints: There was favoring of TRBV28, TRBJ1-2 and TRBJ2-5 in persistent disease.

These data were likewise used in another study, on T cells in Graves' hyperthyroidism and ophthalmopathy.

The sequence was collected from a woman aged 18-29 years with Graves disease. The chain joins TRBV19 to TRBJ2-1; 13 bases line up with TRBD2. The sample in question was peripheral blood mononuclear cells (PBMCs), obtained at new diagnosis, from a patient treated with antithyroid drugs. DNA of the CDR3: TGTGCCAGTACCCGAGGACTAGCGGGAGAGAATGAGCAGTTCTTC. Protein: CASTRGLAGENEQFF.